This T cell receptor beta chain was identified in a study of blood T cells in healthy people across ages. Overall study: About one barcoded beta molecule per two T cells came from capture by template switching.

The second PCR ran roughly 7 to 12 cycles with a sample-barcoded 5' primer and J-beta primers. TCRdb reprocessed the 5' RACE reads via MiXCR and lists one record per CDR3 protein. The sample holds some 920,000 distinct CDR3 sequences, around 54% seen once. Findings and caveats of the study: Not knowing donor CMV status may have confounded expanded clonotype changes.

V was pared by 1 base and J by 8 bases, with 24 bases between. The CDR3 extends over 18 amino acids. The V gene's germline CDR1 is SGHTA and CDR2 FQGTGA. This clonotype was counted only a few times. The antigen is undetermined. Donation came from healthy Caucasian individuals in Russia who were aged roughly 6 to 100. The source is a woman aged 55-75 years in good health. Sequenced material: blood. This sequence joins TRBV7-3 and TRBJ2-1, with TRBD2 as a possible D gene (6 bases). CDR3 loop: CASSLRPLGSYAEDEQFF. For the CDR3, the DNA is TGTGCCAGCAGCTTAAGGCCCCTCGGGAGTTACGCCGAAGATGAGCAGTTCTTC.